Sequencing of this T cell receptor (beta chain) was carried out in a study of T cell changes during pregnancy in multiple sclerosis. Repertoires were generated with immunoSEQ multiplex PCR, while TCRdb's copy carries only in-frame clones and drops some. This sample yields over 100,000 clones, of which around 90% are seen a single time; over 1.5% belongs to the top ten. Germline V gene sequence: CDR1 LNHDA, CDR2 SQIVND (reference sequence). V shed 3 bases and J shed 2 bases, with 11 bases lying between them. This CDR3 comprises 14 residues. The clonotype was recovered from a female donor with multiple sclerosis, enrolled in a pregnancy study. V is TRBV19 and J is TRBJ2-7, with a tentative D call TRBD1 (5 bases). Sequences were derived from peripheral blood, sampled in the third trimester of pregnancy. CDR3 sequence (DNA): TGTGCCAGTAGTATGCAGGGAAACACCTACGAGCAGTACTTC. This encodes CASSMQGNTYEQYF.